The clone carrying this T cell receptor (beta chain) was recorded many times. This CDR3 comprises 12 residues. The ends were cut back, 4 bases at V and 6 bases at J, with 9 bases in the middle. Germline V lookup: CDR1 SQVTM, CDR2 ANQGSEA. This entry belongs to a study of T-cell reconstitution after alpha-beta-depleted transplantation in children. Library preparation (for TCRbeta) was performed with unique molecular identifiers. TCRdb processed the PCR reads anew with MiXCR; each CDR3 protein has one entry. The data contain under 300,000 distinct CDR3 sequences, 9.7% of them singletons. The source is a human donor who donated a stem cell graft to a child with SCID. J is TRBJ2-2 and V is TRBV29-1; D might be TRBD1 (7 bases). Material: PBMCs from the stem cell graft donor, obtained from the stem cell graft. CDR3 protein: CSVGRGAGELFF. DNA for the CDR3: TGCAGCGTTGGCAGGGGGGCCGGGGAGCTGTTTTTT.